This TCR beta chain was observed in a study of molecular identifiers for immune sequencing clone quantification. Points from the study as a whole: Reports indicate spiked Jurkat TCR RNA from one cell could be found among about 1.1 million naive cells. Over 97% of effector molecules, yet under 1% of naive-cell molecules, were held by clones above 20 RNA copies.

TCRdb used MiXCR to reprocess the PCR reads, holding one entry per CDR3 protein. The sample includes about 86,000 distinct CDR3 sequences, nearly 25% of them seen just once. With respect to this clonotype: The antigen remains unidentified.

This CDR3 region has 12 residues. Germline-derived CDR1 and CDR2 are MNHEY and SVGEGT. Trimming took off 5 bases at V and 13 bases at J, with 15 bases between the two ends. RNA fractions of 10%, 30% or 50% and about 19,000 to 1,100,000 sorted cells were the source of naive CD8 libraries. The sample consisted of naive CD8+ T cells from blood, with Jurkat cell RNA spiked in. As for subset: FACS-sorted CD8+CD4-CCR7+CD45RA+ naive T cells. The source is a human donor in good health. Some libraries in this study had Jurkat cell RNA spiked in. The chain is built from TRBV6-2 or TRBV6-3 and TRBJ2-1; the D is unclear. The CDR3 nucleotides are TGTGCCAGCAGTCCCCAAGAACTTACCCAGTTCTTC. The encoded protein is CASSPQELTQFF.